The 13 T cell receptor beta chains given below trace back to one sample, sequenced in a study of T-cell reconstitution after alpha-beta-depleted transplantation in children. TCRbeta library construction was performed incorporating unique molecular identifiers. TCRdb itself ran the PCR reads through MiXCR, one entry per CDR3 protein. In the table there are about 240,000 distinct CDR3 sequences, about 23% of which are singletons. The specimen comprised PBMCs, sampled before TCRalphabeta/CD19-depleted stem cell transplant. Receptors originate from a girl aged 2-10 years with Fanconi anemia, due to receive a stem cell transplant.

This sequence joins TRBV6-1 and TRBJ1-1; D is possibly TRBD1 (6 bases). Germline lookup yields CDR1 MNHNS and CDR2 SASEGT. The CDR3 spans 15 residues. Trimming took 6 bases from V and 1 from J, leaving 15 bases between them. The CDR3 DNA reads as TGTGCCAGCAGACGGGACAACGTCCCGAACACTGAAGCTTTCTTT. This translates into CASRRDNVPNTEAFF.

This clonotype was found a few times. V and J are TRBV5-1 and TRBJ2-7; D remains unclear. V lost 4 bases and J 5 bases, leaving 7 bases between the germline ends. CDR3 size: 11 residues. Germline CDR1 is SGHRS and CDR2 is YFSETQ. CDR3: CASSNLNEQYF. DNA for the CDR3: TGCGCCAGCAGCAACCTGAACGAGCAGTACTTC.

The rearrangement links TRBV2 to TRBJ2-1; D is perhaps TRBD2 (5 bases). Germline V gives CDR1 SNHLY, CDR2 FYNNEI. This CDR3 spans 18 amino acids. Between the trimmed V and J ends, which lost 5 bases and 5 bases, there was a span of 25 bases. This CDR3 is CASSSMWVGATRNNEQFF. CDR3 nucleotides: TGTGCCAGCAGTTCGATGTGGGTGGGTGCCACTAGGAACAATGAGCAGTTCTTC. Filled out from reference TRBV2 and TRBJ2-1, the complete variable domain reads EPEVTQTPSHQVTQMGQEVILRCVPISNHLYFYWYRQILGQKVEFLVSFYNNEISEKSEIFDDQFSVERPDGSNFTLKIRSTKLEDSAMYFCASSSMWVGATRNNEQFFGPGTRLTVL.

This clonotype appeared many times. This chain links TRBV6-1 with TRBJ2-7, with 10 bases aligning to TRBD1. Germline lookup yields CDR1 MNHNS and CDR2 SASEGT. The CDR3 sequence is 15 residues long. Unmatched junction bases numbered 8, after V lost 6 bases and J lost 3 bases. For the CDR3, the DNA is TGTGCCAGCAGCGATACCGGGACAGGGGACTACGAGCAGTACTTC. Its translation: CASSDTGTGDYEQYF.

The rearrangement uses TRBV20-1 and TRBJ1-6; unclear D gene. The germline V gene has CDR1 DFQATT and CDR2 SNEGSKA (reference sequence). V was shortened by 0 bases and J by 5 bases, with 8 bases between the two germline ends. CDR3 length: 14 residues. The CDR3 reads CSARDVGNNSPLHF. The CDR3 bases are TGCAGTGCTAGAGATGTGGGGAATAATTCACCCCTCCACTTT.

This clonotype was observed many times. This chain connects TRBV12-3 or TRBV12-4 to TRBJ2-1; D unclear. CDR3 size: 11 residues. V gave up 5 bases and J gave up 6 bases, with 5 bases separating them. This chain's CDR3 is CASSLSNEQFF. CDR3 DNA sequence: TGTGCCAGCAGTCTTTCCAATGAGCAGTTCTTC.

The table lists this clonotype with a few counts. This sequence joins TRBV15 and TRBJ2-5, with 7 bases aligning to TRBD1. V was clipped by 2 bases and J by 3 bases; unmatched bases: 6. The germline V gene has CDR1 LNHNV and CDR2 YYDKDF (reference sequence). The CDR3 is made up of 15 amino acids. CDR3 loop: CATSRQRQGEETQYF. The CDR3 DNA reads TGTGCCACCAGCAGACAGAGACAGGGAGAAGAGACCCAGTACTTC.

This clonotype was picked up a small number of times. The chain combines TRBV28 with TRBJ2-3; 7 nucleotides match TRBD1. Trimming at V came to 7 bases and at J to 2 bases, leaving 9 bases not matched to a gene. The germline V gene has CDR1 MDHEN and CDR2 SYDVKM. There are 15 residues in the CDR3. CDR3 in amino acids: CASTPTGFNTDTQYF. DNA of the CDR3: TGTGCCAGCACCCCGACAGGGTTTAACACAGATACGCAGTATTTT.

The sample holds one count of this clonotype. The genes are TRBV18 and TRBJ2-7, with 9 positions matching TRBD2. CDR3 length: 19 residues. Germline CDR1 and CDR2: KGHSH and LQKENI. V shed 5 bases, J shed 5 bases, and the junction held 22 bases outside the gene matches. The CDR3 sequence is CASSSLTSGRTATLNEQYF. Written as DNA, the CDR3 is TGTGCCAGCTCATCCTTGACTAGCGGTCGTACCGCGACACTAAACGAGCAGTACTTC.

This rearrangement joins TRBV29-1 to TRBJ1-1, with D unclear. V was cut by 6 bases and J by 3 bases, with 11 bases left in between. The CDR3 loop spans 12 amino acids. Germline V gene lookup returns CDR1 SQVTM and CDR2 ANQGSEA. CDR3 protein: CSVVKGYTEAFF. CDR3 nucleotides: TGCAGCGTCGTAAAAGGGTACACTGAAGCTTTCTTT. Using reference TRBV29-1 and TRBJ1-1 for the parts outside the CDR3, the full variable domain is SAVISQKPSRDICQRGTSLTIQCQVDSQVTMMFWYRQQPGQSLTLIATANQGSEATYESGFVIDKFPISRPNLTFSTLTVSNMSPEDSSIYLCSVVKGYTEAFFGQGTRLTVV.

This clonotype was seen a few times. The chain combines TRBV7-9 with TRBJ2-7; D is ambiguous. The germline gives CDR1 SEHNR, CDR2 FQNEAQ (reference sequence). V dropped 7 bases and J dropped 3 bases, with 19 bases sitting between them. This CDR3 comprises 15 residues. Written as DNA, the CDR3 is TGTGCCAGCAACCCTCTGGGATCCTACTACTACGAGCAGTACTTC. Protein: CASNPLGSYYYEQYF. The variable domain in full, completed from reference TRBV7-9 and TRBJ2-7, reads DTGVSQNPRHKITKRGQNVTFRCDPISEHNRLYWYRQTLGQGPEFLTYFQNEAQLEKSRLLSDRFSAERPKGSFSTLEIQRTEQGDSAMYLCASNPLGSYYYEQYFGPGTRLTVT.

This clonotype appeared a few times. V usage is TRBV29-1 and J usage is TRBJ2-5, with 7 bases that match TRBD1. The CDR3 runs 13 residues. The V and J ends lost 4 bases and 5 bases, in that order; junction bases with no gene match: 7. The germline gives CDR1 SQVTM, CDR2 ANQGSEA. The CDR3 is CSVGLRGKETQYF. The CDR3 coding sequence is TGCAGCGTTGGTCTCAGGGGGAAGGAGACCCAGTACTTC.

This sequence joins TRBV20-1 and TRBJ2-2; no clear D gene. CDR1 and CDR2 from the germline V gene are DFQATT and SNEGSKA (reference sequence). Trimming stripped 3 bases from V and 0 bases from J, with 8 bases between. The CDR3 has 14 residues. CDR3: CSARRSANTGELFF. As DNA, the CDR3 is TGCAGTGCTAGGCGGTCGGCGAACACCGGGGAGCTGTTTTTT.